This T cell receptor beta chain was identified during a study of T cell changes during pregnancy in multiple sclerosis (dated by TCRdb to between 2019 and 2020). For context, the study as a whole: Changes in the T cell repertoire over the course of pregnancy were examined in this study in women with multiple sclerosis.

This clone occurred once. Its antigen target is currently unknown. No qualities accompany the bases; no much larger clone lies one base away. Library preparation used the immunoSEQ multiplex PCR assay. Not all clones reach the TCRdb copy of this immuneACCESS table, which keeps in-frame sequences only. Checked studies attribute under half of the gap to unresolved V genes and leave the rest unexplained. The sample table records 50,000 to 60,000 clones; about nine tenths of these occur just once. Around 2.2% of the sample is held by the ten biggest clonotypes. CDR1 and CDR2, per the germline V gene (reference sequence), are GTSNPN and SVGIG. Taken from cysteine to phenylalanine, the CDR3 has 13 residues. The retained sequence is limited to the CDR3, 39 bases, with the frame set at the first base. Trimming takes 4 bases from V and 7 bases from J, and the germline ends sit 15 bases apart.

The specimen comprised peripheral blood, sampled in the first trimester of pregnancy. Rearrangement joined TRBV30 to TRBJ2-3; possibly the D gene is TRBD1, per 6 matching bases. This sequence was found in a female donor in good health, enrolled as a control in a pregnancy study. The CDR3 protein is CAWTPLTGNTQYF. The DNA sequence follows: TGTGCCTGGACCCCTTTAACAGGGAATACGCAGTATTTT.